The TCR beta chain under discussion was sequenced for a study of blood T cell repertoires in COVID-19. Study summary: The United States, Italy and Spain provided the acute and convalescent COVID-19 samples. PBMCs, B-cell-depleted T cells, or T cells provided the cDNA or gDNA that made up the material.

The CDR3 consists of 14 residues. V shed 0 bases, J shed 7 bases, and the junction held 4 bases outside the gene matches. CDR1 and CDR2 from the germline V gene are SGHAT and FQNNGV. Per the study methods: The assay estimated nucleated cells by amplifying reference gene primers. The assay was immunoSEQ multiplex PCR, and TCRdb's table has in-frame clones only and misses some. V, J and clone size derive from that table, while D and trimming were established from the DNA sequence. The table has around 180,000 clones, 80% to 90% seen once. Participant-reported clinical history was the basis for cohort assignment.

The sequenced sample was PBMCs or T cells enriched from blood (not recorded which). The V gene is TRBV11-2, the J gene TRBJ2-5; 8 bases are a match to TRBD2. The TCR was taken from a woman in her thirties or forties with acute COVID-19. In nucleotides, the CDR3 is TGTGCCAGCAGCTTAGACGGGGGGGTAGCGACCCAGTACTTC. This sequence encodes CASSLDGGVATQYF.